This entry features one T cell receptor beta chain sequence. Deletions cut 0 bases from V and 0 bases from J, with 11 bases between. The CDR3 has 15 amino acids. In germline, CDR1 is SQVTM, CDR2 ANQGSEA. This entry is derived from a study of T cells in Graves' hyperthyroidism and ophthalmopathy. The source material, RNA transcripts, was used to amplify TCR beta CDR3 regions. Researchers ran a first-round RT-PCR on the TCR CDR3 using the HTBI primer set. TCRdb processed the multiplex PCR reads anew with MiXCR; each CDR3 protein has one entry. The table shows hundreds of thousands of distinct CDR3 sequences, with less than 15% occurring only once.

The genes are TRBV29-1 and TRBJ2-5; D gene unclear. Sequencing was carried out using blood. The receptor's source is a young woman with Graves' hyperthyroidism. CDR3 nucleotide sequence: TGCAGCGTTGAAGACCCACACCAGTACCAAGAGACCCAGTACTTC. Translated: CSVEDPHQYQETQYF.